This TCR beta chain is from a study of T cells in Graves' hyperthyroidism and ophthalmopathy. Study-level findings and limits: A median roughly six months before onset, the model predicted ophthalmopathy.

This CDR3 region has 12 residues. The germline V and J ends were trimmed by 3 bases and 7 bases, with 7 bases remaining between them. This clonotype came up many times. The antigen is unknown. Lactation, pregnancy, other autoimmune disease or uncontrolled infection led to exclusion of patients. There were TCR beta CDR3 regions amplified from RNA transcripts. Researchers ran a first-round RT-PCR on the TCR CDR3 using the HTBI primer set. One entry per CDR3 protein results from TCRdb running MiXCR on the multiplex PCR reads. The sample holds over 400,000 distinct CDR3 sequences, roughly 14% seen once. This TCR came from a man aged 18 to 29 with Graves' ophthalmopathy. The chain links TRBV12-3 or TRBV12-4 to TRBJ1-5; D is undetermined. The sequencing sample was made of blood. As DNA, the CDR3 is TGTGCCAGCAGTTTGGCGGGGCAGCCCCAGCATTTT. Translation: CASSLAGQPQHF.